This is a list of T cell receptor beta chains from one sample in a study of blood T cells in healthy people across ages. One entry per CDR3 protein, called by TCRdb with MiXCR from the 5' RACE reads. The sample yields some 760,000 distinct CDR3 sequences, 25% seen once. This same sample was also taken into another study, of T cells of mothers and their children.

Sequences were obtained from blood. These receptor sequences come from a boy between 10 and 17 years old in good health. Both conserved end residues are part of each CDR3. The order of the fields is J gene, clone size, D gene, CDR3 length, V gene, CDR3 DNA, CDR3 protein. D genes are given only for firm matches. Some rows mark clone size as missing; the rest say once, few, many or name a class of expanded clone.

J gene: TRBJ2-7
clone size: few
D gene: .
CDR3 length: 11
V gene: TRBV2
CDR3 DNA: TGTGCCAGCACCCCTATGAGGGAGCAGTACTTC
CDR3 protein: CASTPMREQYF

J gene: TRBJ2-4
clone size: few
D gene: TRBD2
CDR3 length: 16
V gene: TRBV4-2
CDR3 DNA: TGTGCCAGCAGCCAAGATGGGGCTAGCGGACAAAACATTCAGTACTTC
CDR3 protein: CASSQDGASGQNIQYF

J gene: TRBJ2-5
clone size: many
D gene: .
CDR3 length: 11
V gene: TRBV18
CDR3 DNA: TGTGCCAGCTCACCTTCCGAGACCCAGTACTTC
CDR3 protein: CASSPSETQYF

J gene: TRBJ2-1
clone size: .
D gene: .
CDR3 length: 16
V gene: TRBV11-2
CDR3 DNA: TGTGCCAGCAGCTTAGGGGGCTATAGCTCCTACAATGAGCAGTTCTTC
CDR3 protein: CASSLGGYSSYNEQFF

J gene: TRBJ1-1
clone size: .
D gene: .
CDR3 length: 15
V gene: TRBV9
CDR3 DNA: TGTGCCAGCAGCTCCGCGGGAGGATGGGGGACTGAAGCTTTCTTT
CDR3 protein: CASSSAGGWGTEAFF

J gene: TRBJ2-5
clone size: few
D gene: TRBD2
CDR3 length: 15
V gene: TRBV27
CDR3 DNA: TGTGCCAAGAGGATGCGGGAGCCCCACCAAGAGACCCAGTACTTC
CDR3 protein: CAKRMREPHQETQYF

J gene: TRBJ1-2
clone size: few
D gene: .
CDR3 length: 13
V gene: TRBV29-1
CDR3 DNA: TGCAGCGCCGCGGAGGGTGGACCCTATGGCTACACCTTC
CDR3 protein: CSAAEGGPYGYTF

J gene: TRBJ1-2
clone size: .
D gene: .
CDR3 length: 11
V gene: TRBV29-1
CDR3 DNA: TGCAGCGTTGTTGACAGCTATGGCTACACCTTC
CDR3 protein: CSVVDSYGYTF

J gene: TRBJ1-1
clone size: few
D gene: .
CDR3 length: 13
V gene: TRBV4-2
CDR3 DNA: TGTGCCAGCAGCCAAGTCCCGAGCGGTGAAGCTTTCTTT
CDR3 protein: CASSQVPSGEAFF

J gene: TRBJ2-2
clone size: few
D gene: TRBD2
CDR3 length: 16
V gene: TRBV28
CDR3 DNA: TGTGCCAGCATCGTAGCGGGAGCCCGGGACACCGGGGAGCTGTTTTTT
CDR3 protein: CASIVAGARDTGELFF

J gene: TRBJ2-3
clone size: few
D gene: TRBD1
CDR3 length: 15
V gene: TRBV20-1
CDR3 DNA: TGCAGTGCACTGACGACAGGGGATGGCACAGATACGCAGTATTTT
CDR3 protein: CSALTTGDGTDTQYF

J gene: TRBJ2-6
clone size: .
D gene: .
CDR3 length: 18
V gene: TRBV5-1
CDR3 DNA: TGCGCCAGCAGCTTGGAGGGGCCTGCCACCTCTGGGGCCGACGTCCTGACTTTC
CDR3 protein: CASSLEGPATSGADVLTF

J gene: TRBJ1-4
clone size: few
D gene: .
CDR3 length: 16
V gene: TRBV7-2
CDR3 DNA: TGTGCCAGCACCTTACTAGGAGGTGTGGGGGAGGAAAAACTGTTTTTT
CDR3 protein: CASTLLGGVGEEKLFF

J gene: TRBJ2-3
clone size: .
D gene: TRBD2
CDR3 length: 17
V gene: TRBV10-3
CDR3 DNA: TGTGCCATCAGTGACCCTTGGACTAGCGATTTGCCAGATACGCAGTATTTT
CDR3 protein: CAISDPWTSDLPDTQYF

J gene: TRBJ2-1
clone size: few
D gene: .
CDR3 length: 14
V gene: TRBV27
CDR3 DNA: TGTGCCAGCAGTCTCGAGGACCCATACAATGAGCAGTTCTTC
CDR3 protein: CASSLEDPYNEQFF

J gene: TRBJ2-2
clone size: few
D gene: TRBD2
CDR3 length: 16
V gene: TRBV29-1
CDR3 DNA: TGCAGCGTGCGACTAGCGGGAGGGCCCGGCACCGGGGAGCTGTTTTTT
CDR3 protein: CSVRLAGGPGTGELFF

J gene: TRBJ1-6
clone size: .
D gene: .
CDR3 length: 15
V gene: TRBV7-6
CDR3 DNA: TGCGCCAGCAGCACCTCGGGACCCCACAATTCACCCCTCCACTTT
CDR3 protein: CASSTSGPHNSPLHF

J gene: TRBJ2-3
clone size: .
D gene: .
CDR3 length: 16
V gene: TRBV7-2
CDR3 DNA: TGTGCCAGCAGCTTAAGGAGGGGAATTAGCACAGATACGCAGTATTTT
CDR3 protein: CASSLRRGISTDTQYF

J gene: TRBJ2-3
clone size: .
D gene: TRBD2
CDR3 length: 18
V gene: TRBV7-9
CDR3 DNA: TGTGCCAGCAGCCCACATCACGCCGGGACTAGCGACACAGATACGCAGTATTTT
CDR3 protein: CASSPHHAGTSDTDTQYF

J gene: TRBJ1-1
clone size: few
D gene: .
CDR3 length: 14
V gene: TRBV6-6
CDR3 DNA: TGTGCCAGCAGTTACCCTAACACGAACACTGAAGCTTTCTTT
CDR3 protein: CASSYPNTNTEAFF

J gene: TRBJ2-3
clone size: many
D gene: .
CDR3 length: 13
V gene: TRBV18
CDR3 DNA: TGTGCCAGCTCACCAGGGGGCACAGATACGCAGTATTTT
CDR3 protein: CASSPGGTDTQYF

J gene: TRBJ2-1
clone size: .
D gene: .
CDR3 length: 21
V gene: TRBV4-2
CDR3 DNA: TGTGCCAGCAGCCAAGAATTGGCAGGGGAAGGATTAGCGGCATCCTACAATGAGCAGTTCTTC
CDR3 protein: CASSQELAGEGLAASYNEQFF

J gene: TRBJ2-2
clone size: .
D gene: TRBD1
CDR3 length: 13
V gene: TRBV9
CDR3 DNA: TGCGCCAGCAGCGCCACAGGGGTTAGGGAGCTGTTTTTT
CDR3 protein: CASSATGVRELFF

J gene: TRBJ2-5
clone size: .
D gene: TRBD2
CDR3 length: 15
V gene: TRBV7-8
CDR3 DNA: TGTGCCAGCAGCTTCGGACTAGCGGGTCGTGAGACCCAGTACTTC
CDR3 protein: CASSFGLAGRETQYF

J gene: TRBJ1-4
clone size: few
D gene: TRBD1
CDR3 length: 14
V gene: TRBV12-3/TRBV12-4
CDR3 DNA: TGTGCCAGCAGCTTGACAGGGTTTGGTGAAAAACTGTTTTTT
CDR3 protein: CASSLTGFGEKLFF

J gene: TRBJ2-7
clone size: .
D gene: .
CDR3 length: 15
V gene: TRBV12-3/TRBV12-4
CDR3 DNA: TGTGCCAGCTCCACTCAGGGTATAAGCTCCTACGAGCAGTACTTC
CDR3 protein: CASSTQGISSYEQYF

J gene: TRBJ2-4
clone size: .
D gene: .
CDR3 length: 18
V gene: TRBV7-9
CDR3 DNA: TGTGCCAGCAGCTCTAGGACGGGGGCCTCACTAGCCAAAAACATTCAGTACTTC
CDR3 protein: CASSSRTGASLAKNIQYF

J gene: TRBJ2-1
clone size: .
D gene: .
CDR3 length: 15
V gene: TRBV5-6
CDR3 DNA: TGTGCCAGCAGCTTGTTCGATGGTGCCTTGAATGAGCAGTTCTTC
CDR3 protein: CASSLFDGALNEQFF

J gene: TRBJ2-7
clone size: few
D gene: .
CDR3 length: 15
V gene: TRBV5-1
CDR3 DNA: TGCGCCAGCAGCCGTTCCCAAGAAATTTCCCCCGAGCAGTACTTC
CDR3 protein: CASSRSQEISPEQYF

J gene: TRBJ2-2
clone size: .
D gene: .
CDR3 length: 13
V gene: TRBV29-1
CDR3 DNA: TGCAGCGTTAGGGAAGGGGCGCCCGGGGAGCTGTTTTTT
CDR3 protein: CSVREGAPGELFF

J gene: TRBJ1-4
clone size: .
D gene: .
CDR3 length: 14
V gene: TRBV4-3
CDR3 DNA: TGCGCCAGCAGCCAAGATCCCCGGAATGAAAAACTGTTTTTT
CDR3 protein: CASSQDPRNEKLFF

J gene: TRBJ2-7
clone size: once
D gene: .
CDR3 length: 13
V gene: TRBV20-1
CDR3 DNA: TGCAGTGCCTTTCGGGGACCCTCCTACGAGCAGTACTTC
CDR3 protein: CSAFRGPSYEQYF

J gene: TRBJ2-5
clone size: many
D gene: TRBD2
CDR3 length: 16
V gene: TRBV7-3
CDR3 DNA: TGTGCCAGCAGCTTAATTCCACTAGCGGCCCAAGAGACCCAGTACTTC
CDR3 protein: CASSLIPLAAQETQYF

J gene: TRBJ2-5
clone size: .
D gene: TRBD2
CDR3 length: 20
V gene: TRBV10-3
CDR3 DNA: TGTGCCATCAGCGAATACTCCGTAATAGCGGGACCCAACCGCCAAGAGACCCAGTACTTC
CDR3 protein: CAISEYSVIAGPNRQETQYF

J gene: TRBJ2-3
clone size: .
D gene: .
CDR3 length: 14
V gene: TRBV29-1
CDR3 DNA: TGCAGCGTGTGGGGGGTTTGGGGGACAGATACGCAGTATTTT
CDR3 protein: CSVWGVWGTDTQYF

J gene: TRBJ2-3
clone size: few
D gene: .
CDR3 length: 14
V gene: TRBV6-5
CDR3 DNA: TGTGCCAGCAGGCGACTAGTTAGTGTAGATACGCAGTATTTT
CDR3 protein: CASRRLVSVDTQYF

J gene: TRBJ1-2
clone size: .
D gene: TRBD1
CDR3 length: 13
V gene: TRBV27
CDR3 DNA: TGTGCCAGCAGGCAGACAGGGGGCGATGGCTACACCTTC
CDR3 protein: CASRQTGGDGYTF

J gene: TRBJ1-3
clone size: few
D gene: .
CDR3 length: 12
V gene: TRBV3-1
CDR3 DNA: TGTGCCAGCAGCCGAACTGGAAACACCATATATTTT
CDR3 protein: CASSRTGNTIYF

J gene: TRBJ1-4
clone size: few
D gene: .
CDR3 length: 15
V gene: TRBV24-1
CDR3 DNA: TGTGCCACCAGTGATCGGACAGACCCTAATGAAAAACTGTTTTTT
CDR3 protein: CATSDRTDPNEKLFF

J gene: TRBJ1-4
clone size: .
D gene: .
CDR3 length: 16
V gene: TRBV6-4
CDR3 DNA: TGTGCCAGCAGTGCGGGCCCGGCGGCAACTAATGAAAAACTGTTTTTT
CDR3 protein: CASSAGPAATNEKLFF

J gene: TRBJ2-1
clone size: .
D gene: .
CDR3 length: 17
V gene: TRBV20-1
CDR3 DNA: TGCAGTGCTAGAGATATCAGGGCTTCCAACTCCTACAATGAGCAGTTCTTC
CDR3 protein: CSARDIRASNSYNEQFF